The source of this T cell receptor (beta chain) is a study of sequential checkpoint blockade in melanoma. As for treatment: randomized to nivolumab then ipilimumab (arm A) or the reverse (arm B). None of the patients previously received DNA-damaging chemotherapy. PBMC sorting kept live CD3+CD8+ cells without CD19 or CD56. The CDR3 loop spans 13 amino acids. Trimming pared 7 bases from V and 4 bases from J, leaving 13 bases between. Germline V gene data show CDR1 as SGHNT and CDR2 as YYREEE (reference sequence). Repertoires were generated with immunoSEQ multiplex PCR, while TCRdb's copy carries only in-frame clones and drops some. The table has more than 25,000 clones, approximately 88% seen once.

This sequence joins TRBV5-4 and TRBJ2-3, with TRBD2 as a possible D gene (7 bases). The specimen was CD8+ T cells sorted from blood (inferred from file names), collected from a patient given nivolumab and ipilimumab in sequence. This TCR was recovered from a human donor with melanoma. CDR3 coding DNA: TGTGCCAGCGGGGGGGCCGGGGCAGATACGCAGTATTTT. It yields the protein CASGGAGADTQYF.